A selection of T cell receptor beta chains follows, all from one sample in a study of CD8+ T cells in alopecia areata. Sequenced by immunoSEQ multiplex PCR; TCRdb stores in-frame clones only, minus some. The sample has some 120,000 clones, 45% to 50% seen once. Sequencing used NKG2D-low CD8+ T cells sorted from blood. The receptors here all came from a human donor with alopecia areata. The conserved cysteine and the conserved F or W are not part of the CDR3 here. D genes are given only for firm matches.

D gene,J gene,V gene,CDR3 protein
NA,TRBJ1-2,TRBV14,ASSQTGPIKVDGYT
NA,TRBJ1-2,TRBV28,ASSGTNYGYT
TRBD1,TRBJ1-1,TRBV29-1,SVGDRSPEAF
NA,TRBJ1-5,TRBV30,AWSGGTDNQPQH
NA,TRBJ2-7,TRBV2,ASSEAVSISYEQY
NA,TRBJ2-7,TRBV5-1,ASSLAGGDGEQY
TRBD1,TRBJ2-1,TRBV27,ASSQQGAHEQF
NA,TRBJ2-1,TRBV19,ASSMRDSTYNEQF
TRBD2,TRBJ2-1,TRBV27,ASSLGLVSYNEQF
TRBD1,TRBJ1-6,TRBV29-1,SVAGTGTNSPLH
NA,TRBJ1-1,TRBV6-6,ASSVGTEAF
TRBD2,TRBJ2-1,TRBV4-3,ASSQDRGLELEQF
NA,TRBJ1-6,TRBV13,ASSPGRGPLH
NA,TRBJ2-3,TRBV6-1,ASSFYSAGDTQY
NA,TRBJ2-1,TRBV20-1,SAPLGDEQF
NA,TRBJ2-2,TRBV30,AWRTGNTGELF
TRBD2,TRBJ2-1,TRBV7-8,ASSLRGGAYNEQF
TRBD2,TRBJ2-2,TRBV29-1,SVDGRSDTGELF
NA,TRBJ1-5,TRBV29-1,SGQTASNQPQH
NA,TRBJ2-5,TRBV2,ASSRPTTQETQY
TRBD1,TRBJ1-1,TRBV30,AGNRGPGITEAF
NA,TRBJ2-1,TRBV5-4,ASTKGGGEQF
TRBD2,TRBJ2-1,TRBV29-1,SVEDLTSGYNEQF
NA,TRBJ2-3,TRBV14,ASALTDTQY
NA,TRBJ2-7,TRBV29-1,SVGEPSYEQY
NA,TRBJ2-5,TRBV29-1,SVEDQWGWETQY
TRBD2,TRBJ2-7,TRBV30,AWSGLAGAPYEQY
NA,TRBJ2-1,TRBV4-3,ASSQLVGRNEQF
TRBD1,TRBJ2-2,TRBV6-4,ASSADRDTGELF
TRBD1,TRBJ2-1,TRBV13,ASSLGQGWNEQF
NA,TRBJ1-2,TRBV27,ASSYASANYGYT
NA,TRBJ2-7,TRBV19,ASSPGFGSYEQY
TRBD2,TRBJ2-7,TRBV7-9,ASSPGGEQY
NA,TRBJ2-3,TRBV29-1,SVPGEDTQY
NA,TRBJ2-7,TRBV13,ASSLYGNYEQY
NA,TRBJ2-7,TRBV13,ASSSERPSYEQY
NA,TRBJ2-7,TRBV29-1,SVGNNRPRPVEQY
TRBD2,TRBJ2-2,TRBV7-9,ASSPTSGETGELF
NA,TRBJ2-5,TRBV29-1,SVERETQY
NA,TRBJ2-7,TRBV27,ASQVEGGEQY
TRBD2,TRBJ2-5,TRBV29-1,SVEIAGGETQY
NA,TRBJ2-5,TRBV27,ASSSNYAGQYQETQY
NA,TRBJ1-5,TRBV7-7,ASSLAPTGFNQPQH
NA,TRBJ1-2,TRBV9,ASSGPEYGYT
NA,TRBJ2-1,TRBV15,ATSRANNEQF
NA,TRBJ2-7,TRBV30,AWSSPGGLVYEQY
TRBD1,TRBJ2-7,TRBV30,AWTSGQGFYEQY
NA,TRBJ2-2,TRBV5-1,ASSLAASGTGELF